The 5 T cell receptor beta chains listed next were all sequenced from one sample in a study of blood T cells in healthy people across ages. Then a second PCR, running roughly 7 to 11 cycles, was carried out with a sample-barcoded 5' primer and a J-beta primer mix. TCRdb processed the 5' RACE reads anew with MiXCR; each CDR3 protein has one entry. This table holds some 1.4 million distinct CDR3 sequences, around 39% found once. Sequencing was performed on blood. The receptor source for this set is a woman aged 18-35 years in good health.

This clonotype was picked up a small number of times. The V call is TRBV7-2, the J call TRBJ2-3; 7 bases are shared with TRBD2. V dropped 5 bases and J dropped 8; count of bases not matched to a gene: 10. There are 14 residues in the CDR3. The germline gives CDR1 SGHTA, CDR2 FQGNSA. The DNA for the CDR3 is TGTGCCAGCAGCCCCAGCTCGTGGGGGGGTACGCAGTATTTT. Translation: CASSPSSWGGTQYF.

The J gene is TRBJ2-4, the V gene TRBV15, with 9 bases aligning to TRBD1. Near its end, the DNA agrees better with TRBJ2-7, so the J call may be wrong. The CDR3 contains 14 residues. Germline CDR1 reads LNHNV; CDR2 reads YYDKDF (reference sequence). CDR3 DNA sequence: TGTGCCACCACCCGGGACAGGGCTTCCCACGAGCAGTACTTC. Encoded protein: CATTRDRASHEQYF.

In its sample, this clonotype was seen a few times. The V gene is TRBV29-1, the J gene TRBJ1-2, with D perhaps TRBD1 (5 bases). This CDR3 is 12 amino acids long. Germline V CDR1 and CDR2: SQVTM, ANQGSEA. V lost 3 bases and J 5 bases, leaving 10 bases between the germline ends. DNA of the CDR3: TGCAGCGTTGATGGGGACGGGTATGGCTACACCTTC. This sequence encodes CSVDGDGYGYTF.

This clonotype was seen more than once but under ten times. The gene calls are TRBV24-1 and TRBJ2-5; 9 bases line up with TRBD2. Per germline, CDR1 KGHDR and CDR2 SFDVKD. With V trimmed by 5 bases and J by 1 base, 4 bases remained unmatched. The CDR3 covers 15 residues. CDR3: CATSAKREAQETQYF. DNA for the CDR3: TGTGCCACCAGTGCAAAGCGGGAGGCCCAAGAGACCCAGTACTTC.

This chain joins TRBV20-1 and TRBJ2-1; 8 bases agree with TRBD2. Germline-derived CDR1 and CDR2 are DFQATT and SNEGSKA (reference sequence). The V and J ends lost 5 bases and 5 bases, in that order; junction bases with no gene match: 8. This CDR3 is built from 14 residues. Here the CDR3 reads CSAPSRTSHNEQFF. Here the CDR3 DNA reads TGCAGTGCTCCATCAAGGACTAGCCACAATGAGCAGTTCTTC.